The present entry profiles one T cell receptor beta chain with its context. The target antigen is unknown. These data belong to a study of cytomegalovirus exposure and HLA in healthy donors. Study-level points and caveats: A prior analysis recorded that most TCR beta V segments were productive about 90% or about 30% of the time. It was likely that a cluster of highly shared sequence variants was a sequencing artifact. Both high specificity and high sensitivity reportedly marked the classifier's diagnosis of cytomegalovirus status. Later work showed greater clonal expansion in HLA-associated TCR beta chains than in equally common others.

PCR employed 60 Vbeta and 13 Jbeta primers. TCRdb's copy holds only in-frame clones and misses some; the assay was immunoSEQ multiplex PCR. The sample includes roughly 150,000 clones, around 73% seen only once; the top ten take approximately 1.8%. The CDR3 sequence is 16 residues long. The germline gives CDR1 SGHNT, CDR2 YENEEA. After removal of 0 bases from V and 4 bases from J, the junction contained 4 bases not matched to a gene. This TCR derives from a young woman in good health and CMV-seronegative. Sequenced sample: PBMCs. This sequence joins TRBV11-3 and TRBJ2-1; 9 positions match TRBD1. DNA of the CDR3: TGTGCCAGCAGCTTAGACTGGGGGACAGGGTACAATGAGCAGTTCTTC. This translates into CASSLDWGTGYNEQFF.